The 10 T cell receptor beta chains presented below share a single source sample, sequenced in a study of cytomegalovirus exposure and HLA in healthy donors listed by TCRdb under 2017. Library creation used the immunoSEQ multiplex PCR assay. The multiplex PCR relied on a mix of 60 forward primers for TCR Vbeta segments and 13 reverse primers for TCR Jbeta segments. TCRdb's version of the immuneACCESS table is confined to in-frame rearrangements and falls short of the full clone set. An unresolved V gene accounts for under half of the shortfall where checked; the remainder is of unknown origin. The sample table shows 160,000 or so clones, and roughly 82% are seen once. The ten top clones hold about 11% of the sample. Material for sequencing was PBMCs. These TCRs come from a man aged 50 to 60 in good health and CMV-seropositive.

The chain recombines TRBV6-5 with TRBJ1-4; D possibly corresponds to TRBD1 (6 bases). CDR3 size: 14 residues. The germline V gene has CDR1 MNHEY and CDR2 SVGAGI. Trimming took off 6 bases at V and 3 bases at J, with 11 bases between the two ends. CDR3 in DNA: TGTGCCAGCAGACGCCCAGGGGCTAATGAAAAACTGTTTTTT. Translated, it gives CASRRPGANEKLFF.

This chain uses TRBV5-6 with TRBJ1-2, with D uncertain. This CDR3 comprises 11 residues. Per germline, CDR1 SGHDT and CDR2 YYEEEE. V shed 1 base and J shed 8 bases, with 6 bases lying between them. Written as DNA, the CDR3 is TGTGCCAGCAGCTTGAGCGGCGGCTACACCTTC. It translates to CASSLSGGYTF.

The chain links TRBV5-5 to TRBJ1-5; no firm D call. This CDR3 is 13 amino acids long. Per germline, CDR1 SGHKS and CDR2 YYEKEE (reference sequence). Trimming pared 2 bases from V and 5 bases from J, leaving 8 bases between. The CDR3 region is CASSLQSDQPQHF. The CDR3 DNA is TGTGCCAGCAGCTTACAAAGTGATCAGCCCCAGCATTTT. The whole variable domain, remainder taken from reference TRBV5-5 and TRBJ1-5, is DAGVTQSPTHLIKTRGQQVTLRCSPISGHKSVSWYQQVLGQGPQFIFQYYEKEERGRGNFPDRFSARQFPNYSSELNVNALLLGDSALYLCASSLQSDQPQHFGDGTRLSIL.

The rearrangement links TRBV7-2 to TRBJ1-5, with 8 bases that match TRBD1. The trim removed 2 bases at V and 6 bases at J, leaving 9 bases unmatched. Germline V gene lookup returns CDR1 SGHTA and CDR2 FQGNSA. This CDR3 has 16 amino acids. The DNA of the CDR3 is TGTGCCAGCAGCTTAATCGGCGGGACAGGCCTTCAGCCCCAGCATTTT. It translates to CASSLIGGTGLQPQHF. The whole variable domain, remainder taken from reference TRBV7-2 and TRBJ1-5, is GAGVSQSPSNKVTEKGKDVELRCDPISGHTALYWYRQSLGQGLEFLIYFQGNSAPDKSGLPSDRFSAERTGGSVSTLTIQRTQQEDSAVYLCASSLIGGTGLQPQHFGDGTRLSIL.

The chain carries TRBV7-2 and TRBJ1-2; D is uncertain. The V and J ends lost 4 bases and 4 bases respectively, with 7 bases between them. Germline-derived CDR1 and CDR2 are SGHTA and FQGNSA. This CDR3 spans 12 amino acids. The CDR3: CASSSGGYGYTF. CDR3 DNA: TGTGCCAGCAGCTCCGGTGGCTATGGCTACACCTTC.

The chain recombines TRBV7-9 with TRBJ2-1, with D possibly being TRBD2 (5 bases). This CDR3 is built from 16 residues. Trimming left V 0 bases short and J 8 bases short, with 17 bases between. The germline V gene encodes CDR1 SEHNR and CDR2 FQNEAQ (reference sequence). The chain's CDR3 is CASSLARYTSLDEQFF. CDR3 in DNA: TGTGCCAGCAGCTTAGCGCGCTATACTAGTTTGGATGAGCAGTTCTTC.

Details on this clone: At one end, the junction sequence differs from germline, possibly due to a read error. The CDR3 sequence is CASRLVVDTDTQYF. CDR3 in DNA: TGCGCCAGCAGGTTGGTGGTAGACACAGATACGCAGTATTTT. The V and J genes are TRBV5-1 and TRBJ2-3, with D hard to call. The CDR3 sequence is 14 residues long. CDR1 and CDR2 (germline): SGHRS, YFSETQ.

This clone appeared once. The rearrangement links TRBV4-1 to TRBJ2-7; D possibly corresponds to TRBD1 (6 bases). The CDR3 consists of 17 residues. The germline gives CDR1 MGHRA, CDR2 YSYEKL. V dropped 4 bases and J dropped 0 bases, with 19 bases sitting between them. DNA of the CDR3: TGCGCCAGCAGCCGCTTTGGGAAGGGGGTGGGCTCCTACGAGCAGTACTTC. Its protein is CASSRFGKGVGSYEQYF.

The chain recombines TRBV19 with TRBJ1-2, with a possible D match to TRBD1 (5 bases). Trimming took 7 bases from V and 5 from J, leaving 17 bases between them. CDR1 and CDR2 (germline): LNHDA, SQIVND (reference sequence). The CDR3 has 14 amino acids. The CDR3 sequence: CASTLSTGEYGYTF. The CDR3 nucleotides are TGTGCCAGTACCCTGTCCACAGGCGAATATGGCTACACCTTC.

V and J are TRBV28 and TRBJ2-5; possibly TRBD1 for D (7 bases). The germline V and J ends were trimmed by 3 bases and 4 bases, with 12 bases remaining between them. In germline, CDR1 is MDHEN, CDR2 SYDVKM. This CDR3 spans 14 amino acids. CDR3: CASSLEGARETQYF. Here the CDR3 DNA reads TGTGCCAGCAGTTTGGAGGGGGCGAGAGAGACCCAGTACTTC.